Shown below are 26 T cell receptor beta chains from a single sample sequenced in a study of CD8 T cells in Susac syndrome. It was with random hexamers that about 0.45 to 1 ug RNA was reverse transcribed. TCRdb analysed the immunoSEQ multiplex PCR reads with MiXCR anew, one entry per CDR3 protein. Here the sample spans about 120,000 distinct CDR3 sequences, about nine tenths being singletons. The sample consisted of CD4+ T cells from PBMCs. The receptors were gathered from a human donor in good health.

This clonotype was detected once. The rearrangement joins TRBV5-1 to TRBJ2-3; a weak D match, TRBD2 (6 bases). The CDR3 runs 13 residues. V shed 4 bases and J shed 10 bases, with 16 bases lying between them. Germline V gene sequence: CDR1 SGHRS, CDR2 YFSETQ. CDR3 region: CASSHGGAGAQYF. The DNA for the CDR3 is TGCGCCAGCAGCCACGGGGGTGCTGGCGCGCAGTATTTT.

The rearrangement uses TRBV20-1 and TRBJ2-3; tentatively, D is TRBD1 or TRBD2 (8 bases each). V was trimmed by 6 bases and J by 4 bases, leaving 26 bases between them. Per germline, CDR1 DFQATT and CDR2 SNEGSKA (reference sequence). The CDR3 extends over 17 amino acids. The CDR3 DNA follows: TGCAGTGCCTCCCAGGACAGGGCGGGAGGACGGGCAGATACGCAGTATTTT. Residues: CSASQDRAGGRADTQYF.

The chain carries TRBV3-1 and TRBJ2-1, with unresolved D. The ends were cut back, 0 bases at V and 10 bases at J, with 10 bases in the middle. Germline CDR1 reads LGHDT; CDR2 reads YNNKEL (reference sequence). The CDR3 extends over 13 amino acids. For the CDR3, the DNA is TGTGCCAGCAGCCAAGATCAAGCGCGGGAGCAGTTCTTC. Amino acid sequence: CASSQDQAREQFF.

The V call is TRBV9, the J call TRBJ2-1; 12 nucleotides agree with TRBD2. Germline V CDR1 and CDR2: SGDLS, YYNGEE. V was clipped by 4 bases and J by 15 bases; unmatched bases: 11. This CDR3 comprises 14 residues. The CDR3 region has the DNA TGTGCCAGCAGCCCCCGTCTAGCGGGAGGGCCACTGTTCTTC. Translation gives CASSPRLAGGPLFF.

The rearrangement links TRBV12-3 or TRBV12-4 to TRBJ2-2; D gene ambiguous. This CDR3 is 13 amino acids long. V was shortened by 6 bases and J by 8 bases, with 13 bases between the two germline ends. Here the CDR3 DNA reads TGTGCCAGCAGACGCGCAGGTGCAGGGGAGCTGTTTTTT. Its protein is CASRRAGAGELFF.

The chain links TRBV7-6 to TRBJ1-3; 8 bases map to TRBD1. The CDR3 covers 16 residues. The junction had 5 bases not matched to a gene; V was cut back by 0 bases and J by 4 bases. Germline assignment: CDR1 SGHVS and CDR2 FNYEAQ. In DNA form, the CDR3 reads TGTGCCAGCAGCTTAGCCGGACAGGGAACGGGAAACACCATATATTTT. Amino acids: CASSLAGQGTGNTIYF.

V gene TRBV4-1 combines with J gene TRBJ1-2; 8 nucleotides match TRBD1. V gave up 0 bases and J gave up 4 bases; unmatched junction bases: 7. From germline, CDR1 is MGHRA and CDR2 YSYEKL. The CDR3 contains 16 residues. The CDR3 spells CASSQEGNRGTYGYTF. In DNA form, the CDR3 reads TGCGCCAGCAGCCAAGAAGGAAACAGGGGGACCTATGGCTACACCTTC.

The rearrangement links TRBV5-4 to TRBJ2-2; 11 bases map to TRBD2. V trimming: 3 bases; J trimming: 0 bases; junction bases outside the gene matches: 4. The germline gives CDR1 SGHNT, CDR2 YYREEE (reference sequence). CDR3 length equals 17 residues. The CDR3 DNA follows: TGTGCCAGCAGCTCGGGACTAGCGGCTCCGAACACCGGGGAGCTGTTTTTT. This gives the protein CASSSGLAAPNTGELFF. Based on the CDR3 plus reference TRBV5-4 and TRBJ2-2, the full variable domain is ETGVTQSPTHLIKTRGQQVTLRCSSQSGHNTVSWYQQALGQGPQFIFQYYREEENGRGNFPPRFSGLQFPNYSSELNVNALELDDSALYLCASSSGLAAPNTGELFFGEGSRLTVL.

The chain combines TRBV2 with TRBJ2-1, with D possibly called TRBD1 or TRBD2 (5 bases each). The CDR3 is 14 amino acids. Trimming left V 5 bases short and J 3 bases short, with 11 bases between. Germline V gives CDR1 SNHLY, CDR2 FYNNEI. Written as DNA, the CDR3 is TGTGCCAGCAGTCGGGGCACTGGCTACAATGAGCAGTTCTTC. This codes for CASSRGTGYNEQFF.

The CDR3 protein is CASSQDQAGPTYEQYF. The CDR3 coding sequence is TGTGCCAGCAGCCAAGATCAGGCGGGACCGACCTACGAGCAGTACTTC. J is TRBJ2-7 and V is TRBV4-2; possibly TRBD2 for D (6 bases). The CDR3 consists of 16 residues. Germline assignment: CDR1 LGHNA and CDR2 YNFKEQ. V lost 0 bases and J 2 bases, leaving 14 bases between the germline ends.

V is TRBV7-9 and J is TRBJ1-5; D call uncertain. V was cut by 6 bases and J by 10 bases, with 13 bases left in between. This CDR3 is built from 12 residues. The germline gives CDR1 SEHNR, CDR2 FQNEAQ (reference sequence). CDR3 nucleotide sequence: TGTGCCAGCAGTTTTGCCCGCGCACCCCAGCATTTT. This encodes CASSFARAPQHF.

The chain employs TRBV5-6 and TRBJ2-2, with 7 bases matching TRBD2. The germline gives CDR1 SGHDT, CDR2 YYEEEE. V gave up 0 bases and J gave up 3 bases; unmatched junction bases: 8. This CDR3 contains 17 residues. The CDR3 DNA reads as TGTGCCAGCAGCTTGGTTGCTAGCGGAATTTACACCGGGGAGCTGTTTTTT. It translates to CASSLVASGIYTGELFF.

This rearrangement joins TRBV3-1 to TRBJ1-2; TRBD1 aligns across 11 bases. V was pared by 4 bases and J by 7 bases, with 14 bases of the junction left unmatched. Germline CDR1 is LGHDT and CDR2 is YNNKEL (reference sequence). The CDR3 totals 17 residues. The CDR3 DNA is TGTGCCAGCAGCCCTCGGACAGGGGGCCTTTTAATTGGTGGCTACACCTTC. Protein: CASSPRTGGLLIGGYTF.

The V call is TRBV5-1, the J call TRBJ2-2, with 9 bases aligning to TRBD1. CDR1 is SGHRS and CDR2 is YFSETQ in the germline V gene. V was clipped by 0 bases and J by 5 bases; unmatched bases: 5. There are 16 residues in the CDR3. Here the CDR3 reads CASSLAPGQGTGELFF. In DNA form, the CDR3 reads TGCGCCAGCAGCTTGGCGCCGGGACAGGGAACCGGGGAGCTGTTTTTT.

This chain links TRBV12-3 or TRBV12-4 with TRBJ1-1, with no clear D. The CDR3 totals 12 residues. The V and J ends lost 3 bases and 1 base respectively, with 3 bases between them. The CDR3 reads CASSFRNTEAFF. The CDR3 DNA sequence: TGTGCCAGCAGTTTCCGGAACACTGAAGCTTTCTTT.

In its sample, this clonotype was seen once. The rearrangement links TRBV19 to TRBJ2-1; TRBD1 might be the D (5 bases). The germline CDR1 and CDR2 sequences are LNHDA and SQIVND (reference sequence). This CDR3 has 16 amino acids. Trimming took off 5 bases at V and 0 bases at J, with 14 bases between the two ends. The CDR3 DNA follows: TGTGCCAGTAGTGACAGTTTGTGGAGCTCCTACAATGAGCAGTTCTTC. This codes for CASSDSLWSSYNEQFF.

The CDR3 DNA is TGTGCCTGGAGTGTAGAATGGCAGGGCCTTCAGCCCCAGCATTTT. Translated: CAWSVEWQGLQPQHF. J is TRBJ1-5 and V is TRBV30, with D possibly matching TRBD1 (5 bases). From germline, CDR1 is GTSNPN and CDR2 SVGIG (reference sequence). The CDR3 has 15 amino acids. Trimming shortened V by 0 bases and J by 6 bases, and 15 bases separated the two germline ends.

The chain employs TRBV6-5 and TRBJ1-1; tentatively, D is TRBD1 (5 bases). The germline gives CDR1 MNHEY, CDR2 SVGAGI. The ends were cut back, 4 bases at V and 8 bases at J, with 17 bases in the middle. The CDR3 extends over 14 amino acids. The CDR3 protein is CASSSRRTLTEAFF. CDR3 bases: TGTGCCAGCAGTTCCCGGCGGACACTCACAGAAGCTTTCTTT.

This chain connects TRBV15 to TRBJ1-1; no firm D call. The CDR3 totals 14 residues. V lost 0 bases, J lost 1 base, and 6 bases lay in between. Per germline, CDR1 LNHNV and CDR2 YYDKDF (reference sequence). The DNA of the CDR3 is TGTGCCACCAGCAGAGAATCGGGGAACACTGAAGCTTTCTTT. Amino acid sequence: CATSRESGNTEAFF.

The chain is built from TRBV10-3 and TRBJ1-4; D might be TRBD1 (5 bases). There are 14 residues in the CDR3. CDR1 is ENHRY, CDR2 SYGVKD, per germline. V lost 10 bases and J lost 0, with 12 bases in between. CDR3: CATRQGSTNEKLFF. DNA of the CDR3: TGTGCCACGCGCCAGGGATCAACTAATGAAAAACTGTTTTTT.

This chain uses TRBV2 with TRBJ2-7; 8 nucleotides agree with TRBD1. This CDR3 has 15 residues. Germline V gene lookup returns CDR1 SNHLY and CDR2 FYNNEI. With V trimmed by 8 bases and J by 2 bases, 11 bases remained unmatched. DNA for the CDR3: TGTGCCAGCGCGCAGTCCGGGACAGGTCCCTACGAGCAGTACTTC. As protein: CASAQSGTGPYEQYF.

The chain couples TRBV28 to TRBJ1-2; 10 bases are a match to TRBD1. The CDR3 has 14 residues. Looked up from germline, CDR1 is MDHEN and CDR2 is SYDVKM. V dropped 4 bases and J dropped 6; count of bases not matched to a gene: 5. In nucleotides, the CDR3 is TGTGCCAGCAGTTCCTCCGGGACAGGGGATGGCTACACCTTC. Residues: CASSSSGTGDGYTF.

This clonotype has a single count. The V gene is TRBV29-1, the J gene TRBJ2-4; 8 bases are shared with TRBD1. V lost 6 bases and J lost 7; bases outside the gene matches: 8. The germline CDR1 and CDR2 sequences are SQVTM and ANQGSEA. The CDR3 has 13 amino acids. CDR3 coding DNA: TGCAGCGTGGGGGACAGGAATCTCAACATTCAGTACTTC. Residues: CSVGDRNLNIQYF. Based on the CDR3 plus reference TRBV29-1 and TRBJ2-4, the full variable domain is SAVISQKPSRDICQRGTSLTIQCQVDSQVTMMFWYRQQPGQSLTLIATANQGSEATYESGFVIDKFPISRPNLTFSTLTVSNMSPEDSSIYLCSVGDRNLNIQYFGAGTRLSVL.

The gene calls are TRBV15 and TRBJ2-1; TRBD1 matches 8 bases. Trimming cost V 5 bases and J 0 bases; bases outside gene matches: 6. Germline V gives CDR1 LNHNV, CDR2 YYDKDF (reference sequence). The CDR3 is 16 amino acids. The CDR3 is CATSPEGQASYNEQFF. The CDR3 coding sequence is TGTGCCACCAGCCCGGAGGGACAGGCCTCCTACAATGAGCAGTTCTTC.

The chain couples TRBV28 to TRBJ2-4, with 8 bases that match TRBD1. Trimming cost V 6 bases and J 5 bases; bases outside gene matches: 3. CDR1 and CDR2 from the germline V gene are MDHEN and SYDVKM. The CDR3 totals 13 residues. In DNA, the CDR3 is TGTGCCAGCAGGCCGGGACAGGAAAACATTCAGTACTTC. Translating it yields CASRPGQENIQYF.

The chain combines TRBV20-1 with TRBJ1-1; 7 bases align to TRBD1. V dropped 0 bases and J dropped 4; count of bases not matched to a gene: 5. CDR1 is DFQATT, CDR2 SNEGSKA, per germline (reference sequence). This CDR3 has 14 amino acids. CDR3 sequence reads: CSARDDAGGTEAFF. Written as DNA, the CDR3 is TGCAGTGCTAGAGACGACGCAGGGGGCACTGAAGCTTTCTTT.